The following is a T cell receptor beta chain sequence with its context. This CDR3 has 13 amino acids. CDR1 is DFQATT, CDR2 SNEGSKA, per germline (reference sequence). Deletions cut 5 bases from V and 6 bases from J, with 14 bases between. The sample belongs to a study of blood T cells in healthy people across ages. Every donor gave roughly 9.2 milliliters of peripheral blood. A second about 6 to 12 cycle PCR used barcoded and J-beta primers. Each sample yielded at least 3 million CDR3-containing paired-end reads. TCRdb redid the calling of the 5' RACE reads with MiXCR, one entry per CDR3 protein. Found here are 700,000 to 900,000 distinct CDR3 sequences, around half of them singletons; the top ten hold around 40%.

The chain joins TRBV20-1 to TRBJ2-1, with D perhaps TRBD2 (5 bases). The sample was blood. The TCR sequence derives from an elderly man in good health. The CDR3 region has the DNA TGCAGTGCTGCCAGCGGCCGGGGCAATGAGCAGTTCTTC. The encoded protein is CSAASGRGNEQFF.